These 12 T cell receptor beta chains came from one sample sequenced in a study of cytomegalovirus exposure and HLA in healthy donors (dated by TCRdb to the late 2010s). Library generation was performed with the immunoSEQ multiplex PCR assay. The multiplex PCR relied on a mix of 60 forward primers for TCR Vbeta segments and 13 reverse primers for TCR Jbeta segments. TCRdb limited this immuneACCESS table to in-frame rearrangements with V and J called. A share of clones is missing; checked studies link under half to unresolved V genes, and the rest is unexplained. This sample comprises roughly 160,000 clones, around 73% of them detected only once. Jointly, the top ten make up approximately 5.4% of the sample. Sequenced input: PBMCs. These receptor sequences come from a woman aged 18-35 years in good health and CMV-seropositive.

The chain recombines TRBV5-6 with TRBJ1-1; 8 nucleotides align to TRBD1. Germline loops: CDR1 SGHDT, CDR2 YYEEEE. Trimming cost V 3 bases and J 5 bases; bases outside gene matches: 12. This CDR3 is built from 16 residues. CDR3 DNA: TGTGCCAGCAGCTCCCAACCCCCAGACAGGGGAACTGAAGCTTTCTTT. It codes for CASSSQPPDRGTEAFF.

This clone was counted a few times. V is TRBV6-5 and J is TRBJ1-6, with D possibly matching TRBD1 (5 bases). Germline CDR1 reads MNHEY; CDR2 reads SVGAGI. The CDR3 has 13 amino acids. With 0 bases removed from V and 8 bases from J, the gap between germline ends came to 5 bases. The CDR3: CASSYSGDSPLHF. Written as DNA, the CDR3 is TGTGCCAGCAGTTACTCAGGGGATTCACCCCTCCACTTT.

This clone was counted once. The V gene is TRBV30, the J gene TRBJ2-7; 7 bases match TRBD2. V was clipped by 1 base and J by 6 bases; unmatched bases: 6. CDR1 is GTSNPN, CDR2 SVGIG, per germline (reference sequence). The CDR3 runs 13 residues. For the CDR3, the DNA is TGTGCCTGGAGTGGTCAATCGGGAGGCGAGCAGTACTTC. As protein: CAWSGQSGGEQYF.

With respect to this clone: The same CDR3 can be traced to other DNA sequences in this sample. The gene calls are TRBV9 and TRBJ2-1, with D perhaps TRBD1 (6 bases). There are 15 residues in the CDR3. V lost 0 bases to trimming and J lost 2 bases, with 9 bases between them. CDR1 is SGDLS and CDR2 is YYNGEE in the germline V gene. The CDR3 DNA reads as TGTGCCAGCAGCGTAGATGGGGGCCCCTACAATGAGCAGTTCTTC. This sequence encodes CASSVDGGPYNEQFF.

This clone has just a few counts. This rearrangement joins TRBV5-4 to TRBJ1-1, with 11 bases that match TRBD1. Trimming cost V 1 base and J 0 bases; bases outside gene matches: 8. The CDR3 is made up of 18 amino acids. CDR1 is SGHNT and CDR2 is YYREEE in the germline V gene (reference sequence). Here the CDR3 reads CASSLSPGQGALNTEAFF. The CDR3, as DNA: TGTGCCAGCAGCTTGTCTCCCGGACAGGGGGCGTTGAACACTGAAGCTTTCTTT.

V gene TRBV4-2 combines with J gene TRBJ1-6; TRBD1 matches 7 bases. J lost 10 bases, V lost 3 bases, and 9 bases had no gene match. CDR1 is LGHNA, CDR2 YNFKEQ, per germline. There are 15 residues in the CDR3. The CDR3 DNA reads TGTGCCAGCAGCCAGGGACAGACCTCGGACTCACCCCTCCACTTT. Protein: CASSQGQTSDSPLHF.

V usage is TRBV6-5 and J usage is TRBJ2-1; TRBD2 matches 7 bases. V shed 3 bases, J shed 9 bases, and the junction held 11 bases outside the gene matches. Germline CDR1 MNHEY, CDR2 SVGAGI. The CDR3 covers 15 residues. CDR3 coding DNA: TGTGCCAGCAGTTATACCCAGCGGGGTTTATCTGAGCAGTTCTTC. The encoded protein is CASSYTQRGLSEQFF.

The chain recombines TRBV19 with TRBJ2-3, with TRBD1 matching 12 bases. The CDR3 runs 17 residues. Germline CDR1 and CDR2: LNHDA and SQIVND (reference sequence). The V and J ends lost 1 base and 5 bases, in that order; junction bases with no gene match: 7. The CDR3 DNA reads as TGTGCCAGTAGTATAGTAGGGACAGGGGGCTTAAAAGATACGCAGTATTTT. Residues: CASSIVGTGGLKDTQYF.

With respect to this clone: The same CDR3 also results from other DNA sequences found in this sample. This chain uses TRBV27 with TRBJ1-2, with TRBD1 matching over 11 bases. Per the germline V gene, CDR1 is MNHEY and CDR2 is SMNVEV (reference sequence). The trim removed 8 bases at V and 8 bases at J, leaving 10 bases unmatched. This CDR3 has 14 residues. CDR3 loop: CASGRDRGAQGYTF. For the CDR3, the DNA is TGTGCCAGCGGACGGGACAGGGGGGCCCAAGGCTACACCTTC.

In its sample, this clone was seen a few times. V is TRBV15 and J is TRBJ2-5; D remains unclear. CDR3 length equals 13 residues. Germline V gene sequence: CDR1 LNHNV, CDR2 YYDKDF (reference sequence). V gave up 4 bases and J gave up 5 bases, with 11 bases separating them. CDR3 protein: CATSTAAAETQYF. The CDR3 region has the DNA TGTGCCACCAGCACCGCCGCCGCGGAGACCCAGTACTTC.

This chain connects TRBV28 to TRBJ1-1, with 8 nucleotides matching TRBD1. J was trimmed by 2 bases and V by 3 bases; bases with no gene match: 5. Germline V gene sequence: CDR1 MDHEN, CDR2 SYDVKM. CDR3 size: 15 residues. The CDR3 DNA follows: TGTGCCAGCAGTTTCCGGACAGGGCGAAACACTGAAGCTTTCTTT. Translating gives CASSFRTGRNTEAFF.

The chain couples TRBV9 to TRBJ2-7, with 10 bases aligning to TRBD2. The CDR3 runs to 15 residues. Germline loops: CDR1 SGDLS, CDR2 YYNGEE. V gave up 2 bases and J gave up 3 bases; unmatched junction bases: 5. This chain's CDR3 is CASSVASGGFYEQYF. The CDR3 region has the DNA TGTGCCAGCAGCGTTGCTAGCGGGGGTTTCTACGAGCAGTACTTC.